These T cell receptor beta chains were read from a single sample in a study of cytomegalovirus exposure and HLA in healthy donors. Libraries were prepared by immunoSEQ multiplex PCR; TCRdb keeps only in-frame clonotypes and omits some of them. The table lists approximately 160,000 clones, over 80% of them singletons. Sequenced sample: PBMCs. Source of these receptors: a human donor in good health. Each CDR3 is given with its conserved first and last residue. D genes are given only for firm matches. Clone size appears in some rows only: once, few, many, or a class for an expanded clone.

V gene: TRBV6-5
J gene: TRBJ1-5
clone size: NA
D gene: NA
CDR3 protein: CASSYEGMSNQPQHF
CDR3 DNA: TGTGCCAGCAGTTACGAGGGAATGTCAAATCAGCCCCAGCATTTT

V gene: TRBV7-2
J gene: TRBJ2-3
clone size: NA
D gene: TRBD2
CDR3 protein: CASSLVRGGPITDTQYF
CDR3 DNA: TGTGCCAGCAGCTTAGTACGGGGGGGGCCTATCACAGATACGCAGTATTTT

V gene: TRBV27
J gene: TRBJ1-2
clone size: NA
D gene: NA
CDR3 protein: CASSSYPPGAGEYGYTF
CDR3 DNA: TGTGCCAGCAGTTCGTACCCCCCCGGAGCAGGGGAGTATGGCTACACCTTC

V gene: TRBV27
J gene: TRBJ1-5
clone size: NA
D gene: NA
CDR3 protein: CASSFLGLNQPQHF
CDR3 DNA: TGTGCCAGCAGTTTTTTGGGACTCAATCAGCCCCAGCATTTT

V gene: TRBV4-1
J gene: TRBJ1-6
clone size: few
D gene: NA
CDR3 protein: CASSQGGSHPNSPLHF
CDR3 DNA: TGCGCCAGCAGCCAAGGAGGGAGCCACCCAAATTCACCCCTCCACTTT

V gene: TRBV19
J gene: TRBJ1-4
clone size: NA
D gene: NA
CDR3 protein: CASSPGRLGEKLFF
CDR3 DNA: TGTGCCAGTAGTCCCGGCAGGTTGGGTGAAAAACTGTTTTTT

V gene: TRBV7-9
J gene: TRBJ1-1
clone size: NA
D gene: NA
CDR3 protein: CASSLLPVKNTEAFF
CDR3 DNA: TGTGCCAGCAGCTTACTTCCGGTAAAGAACACTGAAGCTTTCTTT

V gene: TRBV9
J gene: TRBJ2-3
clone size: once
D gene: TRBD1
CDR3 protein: CASSPGTAPDTQYF
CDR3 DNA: TGTGCCAGCAGCCCCGGGACAGCGCCAGATACGCAGTATTTT

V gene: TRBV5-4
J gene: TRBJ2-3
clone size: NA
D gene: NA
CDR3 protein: CASSFAQGYTDTQYF
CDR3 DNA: TGTGCCAGCAGCTTTGCTCAGGGTTACACAGATACGCAGTATTTT

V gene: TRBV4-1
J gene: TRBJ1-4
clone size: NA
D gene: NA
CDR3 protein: CASSQPRAGAREKLFF
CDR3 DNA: TGCGCCAGCAGCCAACCCCGGGCGGGGGCGAGGGAAAAACTGTTTTTT

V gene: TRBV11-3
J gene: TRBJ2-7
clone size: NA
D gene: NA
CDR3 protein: CASSLELRDFYEQYF
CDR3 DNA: TGTGCCAGCAGCTTAGAGTTAAGGGACTTCTACGAGCAGTACTTC

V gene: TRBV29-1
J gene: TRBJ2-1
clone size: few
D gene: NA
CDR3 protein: CSAESDQFLEQFF
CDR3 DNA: TGCAGCGCGGAGAGCGATCAATTTCTTGAGCAGTTCTTC

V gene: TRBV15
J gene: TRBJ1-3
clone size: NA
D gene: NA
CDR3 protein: CATRGHKISGNTIYF
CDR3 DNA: TGTGCCACCAGGGGCCACAAGATCTCTGGAAACACCATATATTTT

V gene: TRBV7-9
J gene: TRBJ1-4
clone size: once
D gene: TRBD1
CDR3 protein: CASSSGTDNEKLFF
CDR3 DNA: TGTGCCAGCAGCTCCGGGACAGATAATGAAAAACTGTTTTTT

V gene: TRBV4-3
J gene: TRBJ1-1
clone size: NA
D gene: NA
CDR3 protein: CASSQAPRGSWETEAFF
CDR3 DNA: TGCGCCAGCAGCCAAGCCCCCCGCGGCAGCTGGGAGACTGAAGCTTTCTTT

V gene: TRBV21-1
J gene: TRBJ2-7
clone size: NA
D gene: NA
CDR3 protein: CASSLRDRGLEYF
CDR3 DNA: TGTGCCAGCAGCCTTAGGGACAGGGGGCTTGAGTACTTC

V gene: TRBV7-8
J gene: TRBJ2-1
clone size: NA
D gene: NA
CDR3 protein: CASSLGTRLNEQFF
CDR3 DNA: TGTGCCAGCAGCTTGGGGACTCGCCTCAATGAGCAGTTCTTC

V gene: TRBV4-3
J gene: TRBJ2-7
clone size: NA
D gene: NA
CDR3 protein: CASSQVPGKNYEQYF
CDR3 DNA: TGCGCCAGCAGCCAAGTTCCGGGGAAAAACTACGAGCAGTACTTC

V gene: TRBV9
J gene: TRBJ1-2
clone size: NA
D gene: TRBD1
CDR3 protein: CASTTGTVKGYTF
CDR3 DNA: TGTGCCAGCACCACAGGGACAGTGAAAGGCTACACCTTC

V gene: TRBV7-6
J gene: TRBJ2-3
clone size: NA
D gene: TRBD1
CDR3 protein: CASSSLRGQSTDTQYF
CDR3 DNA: TGTGCCAGCAGCTCCCTTAGGGGGCAAAGCACAGATACGCAGTATTTT

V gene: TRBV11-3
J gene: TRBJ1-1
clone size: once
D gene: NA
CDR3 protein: CASIRGGSTEAFF
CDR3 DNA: TGTGCCAGCATCCGGGGGGGGTCCACTGAAGCTTTCTTT

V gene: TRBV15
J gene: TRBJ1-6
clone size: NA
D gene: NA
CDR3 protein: CATSRDYRVSNSPLHF
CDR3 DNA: TGTGCCACCAGCAGAGATTACAGGGTTTCTAATTCACCCCTCCACTTT

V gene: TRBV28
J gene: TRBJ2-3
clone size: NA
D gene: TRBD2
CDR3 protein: CASSVAGGPNF
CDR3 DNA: TGTGCCAGCAGTGTAGCGGGGGGGCCGAATTTT

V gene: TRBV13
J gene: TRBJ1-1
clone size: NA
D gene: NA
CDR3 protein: CASSPGLGEAFF
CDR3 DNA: TGTGCCAGCAGCCCTGGACTCGGAGAAGCTTTCTTT

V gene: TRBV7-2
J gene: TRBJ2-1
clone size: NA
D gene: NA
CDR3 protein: CASSTYNEQFF
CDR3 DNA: TGTGCCAGCAGCACATACAATGAGCAGTTCTTC

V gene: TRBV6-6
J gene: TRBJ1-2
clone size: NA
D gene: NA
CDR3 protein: CASVMTGLSGYTF
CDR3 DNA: TGTGCCAGCGTAATGACAGGTCTCTCTGGCTACACCTTC

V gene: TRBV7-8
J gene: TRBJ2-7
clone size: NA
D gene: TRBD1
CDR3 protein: CASSSGQNYEQYF
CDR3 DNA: TGTGCCAGCAGCTCGGGACAGAACTACGAGCAGTACTTC

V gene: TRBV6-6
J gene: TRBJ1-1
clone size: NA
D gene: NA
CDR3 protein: CASSDSREGTEAFF
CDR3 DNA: TGTGCCAGCAGTGACTCGCGAGAGGGCACTGAAGCTTTCTTT

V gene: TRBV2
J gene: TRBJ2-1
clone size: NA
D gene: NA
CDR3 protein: CASRTGEDEQFF
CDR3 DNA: TGTGCCAGCAGAACAGGGGAGGATGAGCAGTTCTTC

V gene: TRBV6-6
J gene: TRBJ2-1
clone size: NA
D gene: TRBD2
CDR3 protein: CASLSAGSSYNEQFF
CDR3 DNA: TGTGCCAGCCTATCAGCGGGGAGCTCCTACAATGAGCAGTTCTTC

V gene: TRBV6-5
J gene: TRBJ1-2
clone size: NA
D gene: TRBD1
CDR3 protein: CASSFLRGDGYTF
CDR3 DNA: TGTGCCAGCAGTTTCCTCAGGGGGGATGGCTACACCTTC

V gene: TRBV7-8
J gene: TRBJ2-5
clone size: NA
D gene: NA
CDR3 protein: CASSSTRTVQETQYF
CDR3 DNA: TGTGCCAGCAGCTCTACCCGGACAGTCCAAGAGACCCAGTACTTC

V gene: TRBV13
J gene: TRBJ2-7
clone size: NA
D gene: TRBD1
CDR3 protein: CASSLRDSPYEQYF
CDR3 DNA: TGTGCCAGCAGTTTAAGGGACAGCCCCTACGAGCAGTACTTC

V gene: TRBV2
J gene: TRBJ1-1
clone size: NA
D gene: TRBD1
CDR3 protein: CASRAGTVNTEAFF
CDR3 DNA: TGTGCCAGCAGAGCCGGGACAGTGAACACTGAAGCTTTCTTT

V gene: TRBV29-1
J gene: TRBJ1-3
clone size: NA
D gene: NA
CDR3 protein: CSVEYRGTGNTIYF
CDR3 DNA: TGCAGCGTTGAATATAGGGGAACTGGAAACACCATATATTTT

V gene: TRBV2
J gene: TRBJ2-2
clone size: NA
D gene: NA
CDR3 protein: CASKSSRQSNTGELFF
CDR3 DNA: TGTGCCAGCAAAAGCTCTAGACAGTCGAACACCGGGGAGCTGTTTTTT

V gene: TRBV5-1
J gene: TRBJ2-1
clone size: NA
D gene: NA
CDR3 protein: CASSFGNEQFF
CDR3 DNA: TGCGCCAGCAGCTTCGGCAATGAGCAGTTCTTC

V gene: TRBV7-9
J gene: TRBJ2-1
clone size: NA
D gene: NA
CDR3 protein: CASSFSSAYNEQFF
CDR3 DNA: TGTGCCAGCAGCTTTTCTAGCGCATACAATGAGCAGTTCTTC

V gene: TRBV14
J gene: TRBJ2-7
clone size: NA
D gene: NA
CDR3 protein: CASSQEGSGEQYF
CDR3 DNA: TGTGCCAGCAGCCAAGAAGGATCGGGAGAGCAGTACTTC

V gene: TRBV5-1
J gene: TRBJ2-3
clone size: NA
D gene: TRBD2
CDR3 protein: CASSTGLAGAHTQYF
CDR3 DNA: TGCGCCAGCAGCACGGGACTAGCGGGGGCCCATACGCAGTATTTT

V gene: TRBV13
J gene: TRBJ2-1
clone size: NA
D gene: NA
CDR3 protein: CASTQQGWHEQFF
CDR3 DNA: TGTGCCAGCACTCAACAGGGTTGGCATGAGCAGTTCTTC

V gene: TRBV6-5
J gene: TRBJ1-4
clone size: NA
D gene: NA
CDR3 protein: CASSYVVGAGEKLFF
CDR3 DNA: TGTGCCAGCAGTTACGTAGTAGGGGCTGGAGAAAAACTGTTTTTT

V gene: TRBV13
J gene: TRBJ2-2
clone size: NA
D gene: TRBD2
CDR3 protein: CASNSGGALAGELFF
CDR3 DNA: TGTGCCAGCAATAGCGGGGGGGCTCTGGCCGGGGAGCTGTTTTTT

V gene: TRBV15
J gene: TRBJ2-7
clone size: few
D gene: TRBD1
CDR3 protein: CATSGTGGMNEQYF
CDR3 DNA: TGTGCCACCAGCGGCACAGGGGGCATGAACGAGCAGTACTTC

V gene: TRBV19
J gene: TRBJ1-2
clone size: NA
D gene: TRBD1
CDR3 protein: CASSTPGQRNYGYTF
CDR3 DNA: TGTGCCAGTAGTACCCCGGGACAGCGTAACTATGGCTACACCTTC

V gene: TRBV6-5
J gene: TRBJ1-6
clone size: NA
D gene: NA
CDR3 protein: CASSRPGYSPLHF
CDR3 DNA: TGTGCCAGCAGCCGGCCGGGATATTCACCCCTCCACTTT

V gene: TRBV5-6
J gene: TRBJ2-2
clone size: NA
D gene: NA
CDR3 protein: CASSSAGHTGELFF
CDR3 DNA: TGTGCCAGCAGCTCTGCAGGGCACACCGGGGAGCTGTTTTTT

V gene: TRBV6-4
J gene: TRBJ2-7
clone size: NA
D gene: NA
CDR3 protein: CASSDSIPEAHEQYF
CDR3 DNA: TGTGCCAGCAGTGACTCGATACCCGAGGCCCACGAGCAGTACTTC

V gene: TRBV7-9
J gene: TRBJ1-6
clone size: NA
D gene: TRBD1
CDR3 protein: CASSPPGQGNSPLHF
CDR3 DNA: TGTGCCAGCAGCCCTCCGGGACAGGGTAATTCACCCCTCCACTTT

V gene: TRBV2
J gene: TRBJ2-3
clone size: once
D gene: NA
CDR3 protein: CASSDQDTQYF
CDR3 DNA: TGTGCCAGCAGTGATCAAGATACGCAGTATTTT

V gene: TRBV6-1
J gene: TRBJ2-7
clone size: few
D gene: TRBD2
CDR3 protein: CASSGGLAGCEQYF
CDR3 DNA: TGTGCCAGCAGTGGGGGACTAGCGGGTTGTGAGCAGTACTTC

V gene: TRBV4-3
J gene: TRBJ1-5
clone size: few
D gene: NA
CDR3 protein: CASSQEGGRGQPQHF
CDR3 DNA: TGCGCCAGCAGCCAAGAAGGTGGGAGAGGTCAGCCCCAGCATTTT

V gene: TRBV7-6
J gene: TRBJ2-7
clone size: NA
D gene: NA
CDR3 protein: CASSLTGTEQYF
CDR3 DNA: TGTGCCAGCAGCTTAACAGGGACGGAGCAGTACTTC

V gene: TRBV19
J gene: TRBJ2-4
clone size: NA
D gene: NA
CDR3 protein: CASSIDLASYENIQYF
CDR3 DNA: TGTGCCAGTAGTATAGATCTGGCTAGTTATGAAAACATTCAGTACTTC

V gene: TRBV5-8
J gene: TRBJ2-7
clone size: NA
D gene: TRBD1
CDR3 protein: CASSSGQDYEQYF
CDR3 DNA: TGTGCCAGCAGCTCGGGACAGGACTACGAGCAGTACTTC

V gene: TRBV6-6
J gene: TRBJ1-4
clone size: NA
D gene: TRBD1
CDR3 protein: CASSYPGTGNEKLFF
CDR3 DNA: TGTGCCAGCAGTTACCCAGGGACAGGGAACGAAAAACTGTTTTTT